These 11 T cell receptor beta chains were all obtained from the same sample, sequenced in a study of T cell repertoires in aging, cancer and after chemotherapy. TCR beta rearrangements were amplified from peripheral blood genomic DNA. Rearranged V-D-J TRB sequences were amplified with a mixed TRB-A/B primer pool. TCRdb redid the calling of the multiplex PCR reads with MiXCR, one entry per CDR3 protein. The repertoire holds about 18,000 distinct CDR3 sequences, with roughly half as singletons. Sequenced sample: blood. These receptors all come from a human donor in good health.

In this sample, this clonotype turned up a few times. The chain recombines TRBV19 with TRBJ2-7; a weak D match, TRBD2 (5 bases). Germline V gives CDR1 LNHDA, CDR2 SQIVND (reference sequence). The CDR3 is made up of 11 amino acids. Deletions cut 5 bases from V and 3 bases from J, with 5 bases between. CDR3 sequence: CASSRDYEQYF. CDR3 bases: TGTGCCAGTAGTCGGGACTACGAGCAGTACTTC.

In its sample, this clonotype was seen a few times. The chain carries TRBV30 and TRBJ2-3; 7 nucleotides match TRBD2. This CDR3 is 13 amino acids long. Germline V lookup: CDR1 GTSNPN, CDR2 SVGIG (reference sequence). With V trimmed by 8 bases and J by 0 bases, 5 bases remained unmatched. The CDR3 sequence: CALSGISTDTQYF. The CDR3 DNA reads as TGTGCCCTCAGCGGGATTAGCACAGATACGCAGTATTTT.

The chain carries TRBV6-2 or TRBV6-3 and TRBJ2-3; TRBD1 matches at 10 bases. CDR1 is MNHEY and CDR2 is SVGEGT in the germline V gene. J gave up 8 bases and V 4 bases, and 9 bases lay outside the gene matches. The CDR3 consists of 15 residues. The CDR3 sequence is CASSSSGTGESTQYF. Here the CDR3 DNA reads TGTGCCAGCAGTTCTTCCGGGACAGGGGAGAGTACGCAGTATTTT.

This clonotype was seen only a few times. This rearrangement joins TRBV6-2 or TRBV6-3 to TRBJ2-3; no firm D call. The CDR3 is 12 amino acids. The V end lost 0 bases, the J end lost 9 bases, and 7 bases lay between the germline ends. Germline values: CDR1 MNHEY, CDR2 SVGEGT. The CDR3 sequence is CASSYSGGTQYF. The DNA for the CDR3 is TGTGCCAGCAGTTACTCTGGCGGAACGCAGTATTTT.

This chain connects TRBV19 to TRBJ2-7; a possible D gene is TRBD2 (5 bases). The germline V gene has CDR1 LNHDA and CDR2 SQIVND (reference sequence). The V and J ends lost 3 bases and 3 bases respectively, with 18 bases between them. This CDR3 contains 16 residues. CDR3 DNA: TGTGCCAGTAGTATCCCGGACCTCCCCGGGGACTACGAGCAGTACTTC. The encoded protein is CASSIPDLPGDYEQYF.

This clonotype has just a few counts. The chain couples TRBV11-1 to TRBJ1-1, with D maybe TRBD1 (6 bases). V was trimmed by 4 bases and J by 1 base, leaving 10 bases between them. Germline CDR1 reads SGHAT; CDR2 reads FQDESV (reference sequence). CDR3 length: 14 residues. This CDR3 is CASSSGAANTEAFF. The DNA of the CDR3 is TGTGCCAGCAGCTCGGGGGCGGCGAACACTGAAGCTTTCTTT.

The CDR3 DNA reads TGTGCCAGTGTTGACAGGGTGACGAACACTGAAGCTTTCTTT. It is translated as CASVDRVTNTEAFF. The chain carries TRBV19 and TRBJ1-1; 7 nucleotides align to TRBD1. This CDR3 region has 14 residues. Trimming took 8 bases from V and 1 from J; bases not matched to a gene: 7. From germline, CDR1 is LNHDA and CDR2 SQIVND (reference sequence).

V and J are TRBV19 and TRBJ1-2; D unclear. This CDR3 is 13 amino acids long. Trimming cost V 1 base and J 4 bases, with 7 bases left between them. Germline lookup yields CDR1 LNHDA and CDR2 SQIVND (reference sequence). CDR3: CASSIVSSYGYTF. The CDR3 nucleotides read TGTGCCAGTAGTATAGTCTCTTCCTATGGCTACACCTTC.

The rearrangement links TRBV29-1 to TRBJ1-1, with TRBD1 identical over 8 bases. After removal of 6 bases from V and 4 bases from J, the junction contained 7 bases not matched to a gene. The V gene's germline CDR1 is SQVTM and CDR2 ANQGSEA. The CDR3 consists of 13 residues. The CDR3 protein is CSVQTGGGTEAFF. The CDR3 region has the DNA TGCAGCGTGCAAACAGGGGGTGGCACTGAAGCTTTCTTT.

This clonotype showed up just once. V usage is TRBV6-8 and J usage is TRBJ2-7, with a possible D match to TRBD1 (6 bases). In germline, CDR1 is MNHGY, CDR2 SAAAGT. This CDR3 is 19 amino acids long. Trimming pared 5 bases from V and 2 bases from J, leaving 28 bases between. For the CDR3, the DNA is TGTGCCAGCAGTAAACAGGGCCGTGGGTTGACCAGTCTTCCCTACGAGCAGTACTTC. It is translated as CASSKQGRGLTSLPYEQYF.

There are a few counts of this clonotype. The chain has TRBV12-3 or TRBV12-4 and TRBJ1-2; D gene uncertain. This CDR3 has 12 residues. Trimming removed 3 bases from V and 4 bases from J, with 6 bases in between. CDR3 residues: CASSLAAYGYTF. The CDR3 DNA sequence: TGTGCCAGCAGTTTGGCGGCCTATGGCTACACCTTC.